What follows is one T cell receptor (beta chain) and its context. Antigen: not known. This sample includes further DNA sequences coding for the same CDR3. This specimen belongs to a study of OX40 agonist ivuxolimab in advanced cancers. Study-level information: Ivuxolimab, which is an agonistic anti-OX40 (CD134) antibody, was administered to the patients. Hepatocellular carcinoma, melanoma, renal cell or head and neck cancer was diagnosed in the dose-escalation patients.

The study's findings and limits: The study observed clonal expansion of CD4+ and CD8+ blood T cells by week 6 at 0.1 to 3.0 mg/kg.

The method was immunoSEQ multiplex PCR; TCRdb's version includes in-frame clones alone and lacks a portion of them. Of tens of thousands of clones listed, more than 70% are singletons. Blood sampling took place at baseline, cycle 4 day 1, and cycle 7 day 1. CDR1 and CDR2 from the germline V gene are SGHRS and YFSETQ. This CDR3 spans 14 amino acids. V was pared by 0 bases and J by 3 bases, with 9 bases between. The TCR was taken from an adult with an advanced solid tumor such as melanoma, head and neck, liver or kidney cancer. Sequencing used CD4+ or CD8+ T cells sorted from blood, obtained in a trial of the OX40 agonist ivuxolimab. This sequence joins TRBV5-1 and TRBJ1-1; no definite D call. The CDR3 DNA reads TGCGCCAGCAGCTTGGAAGGGAGGGACACTGAAGCTTTCTTT. Protein: CASSLEGRDTEAFF.